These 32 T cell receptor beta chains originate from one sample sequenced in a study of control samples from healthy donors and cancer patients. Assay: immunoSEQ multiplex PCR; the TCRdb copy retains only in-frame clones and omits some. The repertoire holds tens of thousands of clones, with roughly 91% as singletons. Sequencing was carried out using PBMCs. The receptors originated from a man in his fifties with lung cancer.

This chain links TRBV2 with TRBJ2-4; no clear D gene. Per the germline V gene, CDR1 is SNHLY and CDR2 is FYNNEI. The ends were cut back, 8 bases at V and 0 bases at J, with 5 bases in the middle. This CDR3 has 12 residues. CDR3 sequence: CASVLAKNIQYF. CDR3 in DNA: TGTGCCAGCGTACTAGCCAAAAACATTCAGTACTTC.

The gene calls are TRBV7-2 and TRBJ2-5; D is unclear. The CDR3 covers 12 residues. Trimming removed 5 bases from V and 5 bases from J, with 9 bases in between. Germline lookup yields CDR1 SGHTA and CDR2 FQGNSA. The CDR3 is CASSPSRETQYF. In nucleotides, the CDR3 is TGTGCCAGCAGCCCCAGCAGGGAGACCCAGTACTTC.

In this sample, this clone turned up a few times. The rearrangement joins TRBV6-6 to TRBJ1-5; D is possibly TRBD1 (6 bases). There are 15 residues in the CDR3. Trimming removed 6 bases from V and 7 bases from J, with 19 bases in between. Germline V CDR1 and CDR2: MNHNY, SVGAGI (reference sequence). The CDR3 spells CASRPGTTGTQPQHF. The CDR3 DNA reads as TGTGCCAGCAGACCCGGGACAACAGGGACCCAGCCCCAGCATTTT.

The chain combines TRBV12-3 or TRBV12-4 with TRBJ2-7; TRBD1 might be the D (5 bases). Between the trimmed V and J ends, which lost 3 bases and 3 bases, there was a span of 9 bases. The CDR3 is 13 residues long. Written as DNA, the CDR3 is TGTGCCAGCAGTTTCTTAGGGGACTACGAGCAGTACTTC. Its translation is CASSFLGDYEQYF.

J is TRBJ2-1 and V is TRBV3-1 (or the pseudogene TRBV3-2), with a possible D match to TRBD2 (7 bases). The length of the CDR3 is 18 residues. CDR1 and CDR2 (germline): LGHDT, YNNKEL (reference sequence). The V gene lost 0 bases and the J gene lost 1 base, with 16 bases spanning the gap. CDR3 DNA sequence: TGTGCCAGCAGCCAAGAGTTCGGGGGGCCTACTTCCTACAATGAGCAGTTCTTC. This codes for CASSQEFGGPTSYNEQFF.

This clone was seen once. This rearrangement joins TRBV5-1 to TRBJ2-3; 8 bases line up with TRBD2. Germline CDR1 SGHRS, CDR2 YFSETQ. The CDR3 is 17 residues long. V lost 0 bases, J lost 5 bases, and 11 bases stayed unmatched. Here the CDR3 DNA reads TGCGCCAGCAGCTTGGCCTATACGGGGGGGGGCCAAGATACGCAGTATTTT. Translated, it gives CASSLAYTGGGQDTQYF.

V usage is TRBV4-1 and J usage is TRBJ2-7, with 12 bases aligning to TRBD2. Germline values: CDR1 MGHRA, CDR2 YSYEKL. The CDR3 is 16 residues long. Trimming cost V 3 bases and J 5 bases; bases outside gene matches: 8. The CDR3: CASSHSTSGGRHEQYF. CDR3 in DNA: TGCGCCAGCAGCCACAGTACTAGCGGGGGGCGTCACGAGCAGTACTTC.

The CDR3 DNA sequence: TGTGCCAGCATGCAAATAGGGGGTAATGAGCAGTTCTTC. Translated: CASMQIGGNEQFF. The chain has TRBV25-1 and TRBJ2-1, with TRBD1 as a possible D gene (6 bases). The CDR3 is 13 residues long. V was clipped by 7 bases and J by 7 bases, with 14 bases between them. Germline-derived CDR1 and CDR2 are MGHDK and SYGVNS.

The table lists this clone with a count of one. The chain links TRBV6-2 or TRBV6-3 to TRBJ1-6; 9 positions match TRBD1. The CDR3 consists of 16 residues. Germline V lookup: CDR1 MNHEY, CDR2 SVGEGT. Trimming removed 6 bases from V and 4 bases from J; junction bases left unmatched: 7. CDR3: CASSSRTGDYNSPLHF. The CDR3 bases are TGTGCCAGCAGCTCCCGGACAGGGGATTATAATTCACCCCTCCACTTT.

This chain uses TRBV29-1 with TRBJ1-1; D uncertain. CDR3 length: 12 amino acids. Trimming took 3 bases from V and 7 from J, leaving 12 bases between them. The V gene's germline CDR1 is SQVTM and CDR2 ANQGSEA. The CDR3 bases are TGCAGCGTTGACGAAGACTCCCTTGAAGCTTTCTTT. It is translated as CSVDEDSLEAFF.

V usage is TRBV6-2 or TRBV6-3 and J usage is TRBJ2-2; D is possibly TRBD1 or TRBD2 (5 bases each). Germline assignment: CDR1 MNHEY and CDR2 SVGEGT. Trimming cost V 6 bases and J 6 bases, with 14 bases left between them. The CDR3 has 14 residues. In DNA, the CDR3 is TGTGCCAGCAGCCCCCGGGACCCCTCCGGGGAGCTGTTTTTT. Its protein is CASSPRDPSGELFF.

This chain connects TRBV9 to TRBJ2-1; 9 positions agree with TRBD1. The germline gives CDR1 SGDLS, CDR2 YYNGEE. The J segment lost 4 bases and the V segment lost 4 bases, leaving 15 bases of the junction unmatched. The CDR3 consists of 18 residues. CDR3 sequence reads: CASSFNPVGQGVYNEQFF. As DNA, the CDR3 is TGTGCCAGCAGCTTCAACCCTGTGGGACAGGGAGTGTACAATGAGCAGTTCTTC.

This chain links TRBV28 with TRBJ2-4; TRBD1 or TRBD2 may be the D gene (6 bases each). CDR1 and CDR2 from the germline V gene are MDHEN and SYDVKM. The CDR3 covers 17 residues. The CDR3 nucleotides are TGTGCAATCGGGGAGCGGGCGGTCAAGGGGGACAAAAACATTCAGTACTTC. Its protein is CAIGERAVKGDKNIQYF. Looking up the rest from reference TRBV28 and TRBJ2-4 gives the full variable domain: DVKVTQSSRYLVKRTGEKVFLECVQDMDHENMFWYRQDPGLGLRLIYFSYDVKMKEKGDIPEGYSVSREKKERFSLILESASTNQTSMYLCAIGERAVKGDKNIQYFGAGTRLSVL.

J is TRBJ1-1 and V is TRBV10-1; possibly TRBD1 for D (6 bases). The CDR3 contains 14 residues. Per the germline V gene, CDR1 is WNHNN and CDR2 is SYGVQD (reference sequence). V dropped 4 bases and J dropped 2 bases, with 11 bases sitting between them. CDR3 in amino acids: CASSAGQRNTEAFF. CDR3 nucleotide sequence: TGCGCCAGCAGTGCCGGACAGCGTAACACTGAAGCTTTCTTT.

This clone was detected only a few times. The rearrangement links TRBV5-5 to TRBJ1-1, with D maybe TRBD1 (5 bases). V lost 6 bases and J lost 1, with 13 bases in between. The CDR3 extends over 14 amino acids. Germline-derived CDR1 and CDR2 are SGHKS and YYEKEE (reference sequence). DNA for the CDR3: TGTGCCAGCAACGCCGGGACGGAGAACACTGAAGCTTTCTTT. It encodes CASNAGTENTEAFF.

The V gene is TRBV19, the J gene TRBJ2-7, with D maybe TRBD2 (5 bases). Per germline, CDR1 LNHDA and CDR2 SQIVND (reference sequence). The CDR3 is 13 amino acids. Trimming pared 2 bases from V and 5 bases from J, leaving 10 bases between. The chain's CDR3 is CASSILGANEQYF. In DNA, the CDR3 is TGTGCCAGTAGTATACTGGGAGCCAACGAGCAGTACTTC.

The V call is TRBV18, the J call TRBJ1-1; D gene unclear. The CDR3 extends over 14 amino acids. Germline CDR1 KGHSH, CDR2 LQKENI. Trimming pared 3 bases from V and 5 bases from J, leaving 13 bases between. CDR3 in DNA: TGTGCCAGCTCACCGAAGTCAGGAAATACTGAAGCTTTCTTT. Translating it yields CASSPKSGNTEAFF.

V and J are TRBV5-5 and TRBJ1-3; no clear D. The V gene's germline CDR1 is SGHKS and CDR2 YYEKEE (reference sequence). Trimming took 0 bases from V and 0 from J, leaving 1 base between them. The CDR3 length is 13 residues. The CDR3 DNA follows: TGTGCCAGCAGCTTGGCCTCTGGAAACACCATATATTTT. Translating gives CASSLASGNTIYF.

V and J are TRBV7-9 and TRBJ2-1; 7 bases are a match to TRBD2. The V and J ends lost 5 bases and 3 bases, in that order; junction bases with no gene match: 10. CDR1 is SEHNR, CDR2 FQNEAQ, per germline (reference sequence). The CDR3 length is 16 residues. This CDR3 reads CASSPQGAGFYNEQFF. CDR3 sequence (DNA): TGTGCCAGCAGCCCCCAAGGAGCGGGGTTCTACAATGAGCAGTTCTTC.

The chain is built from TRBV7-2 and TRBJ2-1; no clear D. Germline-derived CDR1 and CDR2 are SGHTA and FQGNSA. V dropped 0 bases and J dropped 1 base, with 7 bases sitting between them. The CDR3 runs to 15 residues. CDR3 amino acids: CASSLALASYNEQFF. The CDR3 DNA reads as TGTGCCAGCAGCTTAGCGCTCGCATCCTACAATGAGCAGTTCTTC.

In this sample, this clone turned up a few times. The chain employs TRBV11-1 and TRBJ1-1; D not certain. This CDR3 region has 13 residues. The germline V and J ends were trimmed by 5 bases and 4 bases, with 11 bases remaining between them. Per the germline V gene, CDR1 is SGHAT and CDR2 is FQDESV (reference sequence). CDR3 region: CASSQRVGTEAFF. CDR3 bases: TGTGCCAGCAGCCAACGTGTCGGCACTGAAGCTTTCTTT.

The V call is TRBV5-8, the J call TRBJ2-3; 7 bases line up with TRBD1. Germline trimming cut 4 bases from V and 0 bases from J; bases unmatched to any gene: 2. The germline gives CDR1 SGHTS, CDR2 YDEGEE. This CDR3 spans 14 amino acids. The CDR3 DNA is TGTGCCAGCAGCCGGGGACAGAGCACAGATACGCAGTATTTT. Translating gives CASSRGQSTDTQYF. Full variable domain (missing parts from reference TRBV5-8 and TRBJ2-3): EAGVTQSPTHLIKTRGQQATLRCSPISGHTSVYWYQQALGLGLQFLLWYDEGEERNRGNFPPRFSGRQFPNYSSELNVNALELEDSALYLCASSRGQSTDTQYFGPGTRLTVL.

CDR3 sequence reads: CASSLVFTGETQYF. The DNA of the CDR3 is TGTGCCAGCAGCTTGGTCTTCACCGGGGAGACCCAGTACTTC. The chain carries TRBV5-5 and TRBJ2-5; D gene unclear. The CDR3 contains 14 residues. The germline gives CDR1 SGHKS, CDR2 YYEKEE (reference sequence). V lost 0 bases and J 5 bases, leaving 11 bases between the germline ends.

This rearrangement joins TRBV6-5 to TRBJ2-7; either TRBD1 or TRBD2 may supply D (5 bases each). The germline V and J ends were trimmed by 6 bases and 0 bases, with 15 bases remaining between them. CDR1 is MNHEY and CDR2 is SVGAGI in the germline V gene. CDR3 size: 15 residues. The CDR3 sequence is CASRPPGTLSYEQYF. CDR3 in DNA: TGTGCCAGCAGACCCCCCGGGACGCTCTCCTACGAGCAGTACTTC.

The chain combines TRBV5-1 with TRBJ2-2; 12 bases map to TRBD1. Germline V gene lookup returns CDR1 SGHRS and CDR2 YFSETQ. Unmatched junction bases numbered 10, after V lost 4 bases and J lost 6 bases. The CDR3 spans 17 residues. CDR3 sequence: CASSVTGQGAVSGELFF. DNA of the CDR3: TGCGCCAGCAGCGTCACGGGACAGGGGGCTGTATCCGGGGAGCTGTTTTTT. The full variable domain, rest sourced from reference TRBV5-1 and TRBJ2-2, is KAGVTQTPRYLIKTRGQQVTLSCSPISGHRSVSWYQQTPGQGLQFLFEYFSETQRNKGNFPGRFSGRQFSNSRSEMNVSTLELGDSALYLCASSVTGQGAVSGELFFGEGSRLTVL.

The CDR3 DNA reads as TGTGCCAGCAGCCAAAAAGGGACCCCTGGAGAGACCCAGTACTTC. It is translated as CASSQKGTPGETQYF. This chain uses TRBV14 with TRBJ2-5, with D possibly being TRBD1 or TRBD2 (5 bases each). The V gene's germline CDR1 is SGHDN and CDR2 FVKESK. The CDR3 is 15 residues long. The V end was cut by 2 bases, the J end by 4 bases, with 14 bases between.

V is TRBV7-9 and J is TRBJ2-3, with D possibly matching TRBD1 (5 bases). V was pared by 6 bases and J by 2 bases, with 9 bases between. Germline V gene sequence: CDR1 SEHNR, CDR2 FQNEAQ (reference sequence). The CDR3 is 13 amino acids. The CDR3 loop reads CASSSGFTDTQYF. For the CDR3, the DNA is TGTGCCAGCAGTTCAGGGTTCACAGATACGCAGTATTTT.

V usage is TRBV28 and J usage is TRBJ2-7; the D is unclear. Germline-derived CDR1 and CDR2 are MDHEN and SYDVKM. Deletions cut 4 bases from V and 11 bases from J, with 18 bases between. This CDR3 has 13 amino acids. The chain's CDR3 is CASSSPWQAIEYF. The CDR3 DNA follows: TGTGCCAGCAGTTCCCCGTGGCAGGCCATAGAGTACTTC.

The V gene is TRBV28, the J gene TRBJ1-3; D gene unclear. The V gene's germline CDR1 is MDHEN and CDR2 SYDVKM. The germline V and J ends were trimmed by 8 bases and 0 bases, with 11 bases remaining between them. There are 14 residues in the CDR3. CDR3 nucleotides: TGTGCCAGCGTGACGGATACCTCTGGAAACACCATATATTTT. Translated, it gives CASVTDTSGNTIYF. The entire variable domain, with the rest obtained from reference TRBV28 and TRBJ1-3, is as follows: DVKVTQSSRYLVKRTGEKVFLECVQDMDHENMFWYRQDPGLGLRLIYFSYDVKMKEKGDIPEGYSVSREKKERFSLILESASTNQTSMYLCASVTDTSGNTIYFGEGSWLTVV.

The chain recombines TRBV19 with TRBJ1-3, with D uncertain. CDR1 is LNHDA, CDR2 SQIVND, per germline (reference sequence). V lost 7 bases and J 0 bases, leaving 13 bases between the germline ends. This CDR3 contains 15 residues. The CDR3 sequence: CASIHQQSSGNTIYF. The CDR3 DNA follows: TGTGCCAGTATACACCAGCAGAGCTCTGGAAACACCATATATTTT.

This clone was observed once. The DNA for the CDR3 is TGTGCCATCAGTGAGTCTACAGGGGGCTACGAGCAGTACTTC. It yields the protein CAISESTGGYEQYF. This chain links TRBV10-3 with TRBJ2-7, with 8 bases lining up with TRBD1. The CDR3 runs 14 residues. Germline lookup yields CDR1 ENHRY and CDR2 SYGVKD. The junction had 1 base not matched to a gene; V was cut back by 0 bases and J by 3 bases.

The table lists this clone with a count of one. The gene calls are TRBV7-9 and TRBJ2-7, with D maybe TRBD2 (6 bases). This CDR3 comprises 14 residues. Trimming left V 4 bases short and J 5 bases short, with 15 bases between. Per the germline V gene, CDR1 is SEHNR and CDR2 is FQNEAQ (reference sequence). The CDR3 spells CASSSSYGGNEQYF. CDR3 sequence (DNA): TGTGCCAGCAGCTCCTCCTACGGGGGTAACGAGCAGTACTTC.